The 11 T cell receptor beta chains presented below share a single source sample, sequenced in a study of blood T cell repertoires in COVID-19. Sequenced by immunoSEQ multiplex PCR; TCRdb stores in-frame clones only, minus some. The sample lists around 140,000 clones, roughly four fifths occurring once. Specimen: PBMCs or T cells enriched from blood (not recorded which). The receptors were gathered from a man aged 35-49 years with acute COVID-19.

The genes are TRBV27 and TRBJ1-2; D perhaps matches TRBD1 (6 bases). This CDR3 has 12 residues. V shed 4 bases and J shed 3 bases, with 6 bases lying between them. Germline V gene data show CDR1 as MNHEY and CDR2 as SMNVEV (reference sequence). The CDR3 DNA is TGTGCCAGCAGTTCAGGGGACTATGGCTACACCTTC. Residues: CASSSGDYGYTF.

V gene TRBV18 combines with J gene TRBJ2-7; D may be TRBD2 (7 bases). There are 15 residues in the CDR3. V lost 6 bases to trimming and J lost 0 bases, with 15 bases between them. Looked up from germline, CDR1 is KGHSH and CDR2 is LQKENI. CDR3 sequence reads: CASSSGASGSYEQYF. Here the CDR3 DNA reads TGTGCCAGCTCTTCAGGGGCTAGCGGCTCCTACGAGCAGTACTTC.

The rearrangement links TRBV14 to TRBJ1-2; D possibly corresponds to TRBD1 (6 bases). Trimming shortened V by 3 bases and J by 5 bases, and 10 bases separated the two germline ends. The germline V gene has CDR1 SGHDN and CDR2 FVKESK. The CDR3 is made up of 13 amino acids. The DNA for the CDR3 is TGTGCCAGCAGCCAGGGGGCACGGTATGGCTACACCTTC. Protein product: CASSQGARYGYTF.

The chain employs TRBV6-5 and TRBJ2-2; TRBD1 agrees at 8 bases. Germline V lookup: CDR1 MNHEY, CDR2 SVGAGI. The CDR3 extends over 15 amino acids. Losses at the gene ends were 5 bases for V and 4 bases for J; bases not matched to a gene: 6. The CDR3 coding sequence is TGTGCCAGCAGTAACAGGGGGGCGAGCACCGGGGAGCTGTTTTTT. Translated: CASSNRGASTGELFF.

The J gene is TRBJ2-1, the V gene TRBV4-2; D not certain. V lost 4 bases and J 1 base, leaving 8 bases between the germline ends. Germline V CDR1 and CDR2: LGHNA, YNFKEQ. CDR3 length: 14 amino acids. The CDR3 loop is CASSPIASYNEQFF. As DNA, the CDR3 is TGTGCCAGCAGCCCTATAGCTTCCTACAATGAGCAGTTCTTC.

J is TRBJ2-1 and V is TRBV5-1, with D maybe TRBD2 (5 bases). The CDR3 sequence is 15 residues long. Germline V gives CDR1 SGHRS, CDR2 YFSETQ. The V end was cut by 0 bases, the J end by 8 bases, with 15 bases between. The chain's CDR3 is CASSLALNWRDEQFF. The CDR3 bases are TGCGCCAGCAGCTTGGCCCTCAACTGGCGGGATGAGCAGTTCTTC.

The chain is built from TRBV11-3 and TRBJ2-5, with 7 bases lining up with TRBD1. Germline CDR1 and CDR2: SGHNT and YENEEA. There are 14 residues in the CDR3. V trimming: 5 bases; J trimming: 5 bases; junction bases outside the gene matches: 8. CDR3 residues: CASSPLGQEETQYF. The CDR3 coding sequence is TGTGCCAGCAGCCCCCTTGGACAGGAGGAGACCCAGTACTTC.

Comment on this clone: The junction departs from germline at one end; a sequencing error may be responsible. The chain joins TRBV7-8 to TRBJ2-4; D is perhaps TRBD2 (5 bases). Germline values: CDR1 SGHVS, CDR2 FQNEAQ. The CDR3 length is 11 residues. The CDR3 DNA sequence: TGTGCCAGCAGCTCAAGGACTTTGCGGGCCTTC. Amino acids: CASSSRTLRAF. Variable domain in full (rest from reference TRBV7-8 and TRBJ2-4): GAGVSQSPRYKVAKRGQDVALRCDPISGHVSLFWYQQALGQGPEFLTYFQNEAQLDKSGLPSDRFFAERPEGSVSTLKIQRTQQEDSAVYLCASSSRTLRAFGAGTRLSVL.

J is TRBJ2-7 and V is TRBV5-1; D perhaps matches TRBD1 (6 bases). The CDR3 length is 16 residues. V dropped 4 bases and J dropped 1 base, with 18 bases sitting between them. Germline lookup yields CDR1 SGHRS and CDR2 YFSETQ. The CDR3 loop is CASSPSEDSPSYEQYF. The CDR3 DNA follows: TGCGCCAGCAGCCCGTCTGAGGACAGTCCTTCCTACGAGCAGTACTTC.

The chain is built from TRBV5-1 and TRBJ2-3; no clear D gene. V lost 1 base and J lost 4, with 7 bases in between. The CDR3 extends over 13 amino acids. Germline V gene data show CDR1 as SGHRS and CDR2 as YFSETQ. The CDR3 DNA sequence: TGCGCCAGCAGCTTGACAACCCCAGATACGCAGTATTTT. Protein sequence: CASSLTTPDTQYF.

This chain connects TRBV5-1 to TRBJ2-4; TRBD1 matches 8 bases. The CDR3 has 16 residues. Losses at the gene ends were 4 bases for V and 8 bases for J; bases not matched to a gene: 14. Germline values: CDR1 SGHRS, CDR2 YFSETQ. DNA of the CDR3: TGCGCCAGCAGCCCAGGACAGGGTGATACTAAAGACATTCAGTACTTC. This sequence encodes CASSPGQGDTKDIQYF.